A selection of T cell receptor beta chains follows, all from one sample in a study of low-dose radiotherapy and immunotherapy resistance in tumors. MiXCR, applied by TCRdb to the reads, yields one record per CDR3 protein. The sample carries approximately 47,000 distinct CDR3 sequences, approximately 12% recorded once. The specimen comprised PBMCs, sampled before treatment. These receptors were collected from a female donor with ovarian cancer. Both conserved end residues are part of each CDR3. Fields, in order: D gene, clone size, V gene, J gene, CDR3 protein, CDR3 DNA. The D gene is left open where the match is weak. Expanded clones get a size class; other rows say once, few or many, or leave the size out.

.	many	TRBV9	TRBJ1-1	CASSVGSLSNTEAFF	TGTGCCAGCAGCGTAGGGTCGCTATCGAACACTGAAGCTTTCTTT
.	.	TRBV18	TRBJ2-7	CASSPPAAYEQYF	TGTGCCAGCTCACCCCCCGCGGCATACGAGCAGTACTTC
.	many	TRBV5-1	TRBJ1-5	CASSPGGNQPQHF	TGCGCCAGCAGCCCGGGCGGAAATCAGCCCCAGCATTTT
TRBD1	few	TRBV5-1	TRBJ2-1	CASSLEDRDRGDEQFF	TGCGCCAGCAGCCTAGAGGACCGGGACAGGGGAGATGAGCAGTTCTTC
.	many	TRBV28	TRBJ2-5	CASSFGGTEETQYF	TGTGCCAGCAGTTTTGGGGGGACGGAAGAGACCCAGTACTTC
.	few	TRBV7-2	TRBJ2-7	CASSLATYEQYF	TGTGCCAGCAGCTTAGCCACCTACGAGCAGTACTTC
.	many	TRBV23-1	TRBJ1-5	CASSQFDQPQHF	TGCGCCAGCAGTCAATTCGATCAGCCCCAGCATTTT
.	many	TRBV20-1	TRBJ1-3	CSASASLGGNTIYF	TGCAGTGCTAGCGCCAGTCTCGGTGGAAACACCATATATTTT
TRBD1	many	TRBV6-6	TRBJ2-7	CASSRTGGALGYEQYF	TGTGCCAGCAGCCGCACAGGGGGAGCGCTGGGCTACGAGCAGTACTTC
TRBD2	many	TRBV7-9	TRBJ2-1	CASSWALAGDLTYNEQFF	TGTGCCAGCAGCTGGGCCCTAGCGGGGGACCTTACATACAATGAGCAGTTCTTC
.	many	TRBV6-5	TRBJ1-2	CASSTLIDNSYTF	TGTGCCAGCAGTACCCTAATTGATAATAGCTACACCTTC
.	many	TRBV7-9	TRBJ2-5	CASSTAAGRETQYF	TGTGCCAGCAGCACGGCTGCAGGGAGGGAGACCCAGTACTTC
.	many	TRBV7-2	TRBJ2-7	CASSSQGGYYEQYF	TGTGCCAGCAGCTCCCAGGGGGGATACTACGAGCAGTACTTC
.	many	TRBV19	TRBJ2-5	CASSVEKMETQYF	TGTGCCAGTAGTGTCGAAAAAATGGAGACCCAGTACTTC
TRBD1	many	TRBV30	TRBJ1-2	CAWAGTPGTGRNYGYTF	TGTGCCTGGGCAGGAACCCCCGGGACAGGGAGAAACTATGGCTACACCTTC
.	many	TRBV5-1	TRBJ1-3	CASSVGTLGNTIYF	TGCGCCAGCAGCGTCGGGACACTTGGAAACACCATATATTTT
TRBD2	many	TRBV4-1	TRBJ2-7	CASSRTSGSHYEQYF	TGCGCCAGCAGCCGGACTAGCGGGAGCCACTACGAGCAGTACTTC
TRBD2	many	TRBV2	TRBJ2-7	CASSVSPSGEQYF	TGTGCCAGCAGTGTTAGCCCTAGCGGCGAGCAGTACTTC
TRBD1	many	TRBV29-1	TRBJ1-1	CSHNTGGTEAFF	TGCAGCCATAATACAGGGGGGACTGAAGCTTTCTTT
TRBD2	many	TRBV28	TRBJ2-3	CASSYPGGGTDTQYF	TGTGCCAGCAGTTACCCGGGAGGAGGCACAGATACGCAGTATTTT
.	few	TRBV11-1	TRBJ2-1	CASRPDVGRRSYNEQFF	TGTGCCAGCAGACCCGACGTCGGCAGACGCTCCTACAATGAGCAGTTCTTC
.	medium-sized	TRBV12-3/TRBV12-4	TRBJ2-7	CASSSIGEQYF	TGTGCCAGCAGTTCCATCGGCGAGCAGTACTTC
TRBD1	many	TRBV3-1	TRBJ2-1	CASSWTGVFSGQFF	TGTGCCAGCAGCTGGACAGGGGTCTTCTCGGGGCAGTTCTTC
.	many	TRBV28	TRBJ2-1	CASSFPSPYDEQFF	TGTGCCAGCAGTTTCCCCTCCCCTTACGATGAGCAGTTCTTC
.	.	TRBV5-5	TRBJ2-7	CASSLVRAGVEQYF	TGTGCCAGCAGCTTGGTCCGGGCAGGGGTCGAGCAGTACTTC
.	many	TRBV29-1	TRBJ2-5	CSVEDTRGETQYF	TGCAGCGTTGAAGATACGCGTGGGGAGACCCAGTACTTC
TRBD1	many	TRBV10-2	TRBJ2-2	CATKTGTGLTGELFF	TGCGCCACCAAAACCGGGACAGGGCTCACCGGGGAGCTGTTTTTT
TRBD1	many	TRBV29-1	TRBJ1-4	CSVVTGVNEKLFF	TGCAGCGTTGTCACAGGGGTTAATGAAAAACTGTTTTTT
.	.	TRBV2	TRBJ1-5	CASRERGNQPQHF	TGTGCCAGCAGGGAACGGGGCAATCAGCCCCAGCATTTT
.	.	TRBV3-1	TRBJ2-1	CASSRATRTDEQFF	TGTGCCAGCAGCCGTGCAACTAGAACTGATGAGCAGTTCTTC
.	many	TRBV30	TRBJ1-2	CAWSVGGGGYTF	TGTGCCTGGAGTGTCGGGGGAGGTGGCTACACCTTC
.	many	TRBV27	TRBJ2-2	CASSYGTHTGELFF	TGTGCCAGCAGTTACGGGACTCACACCGGGGAGCTGTTTTTT
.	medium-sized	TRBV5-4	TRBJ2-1	CASSLGPANLNEQFF	TGTGCCAGCAGCTTGGGCCCAGCGAACCTCAATGAGCAGTTCTTC
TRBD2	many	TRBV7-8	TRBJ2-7	CASSNERGYEQYF	TGTGCCAGCAGCAACGAGCGGGGGTACGAGCAGTACTTC
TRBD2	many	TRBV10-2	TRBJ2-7	CASSEWERGDREQYF	TGCGCCAGCAGTGAGTGGGAGCGGGGGGACCGCGAGCAGTACTTC
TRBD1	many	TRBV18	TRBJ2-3	CASSPIFPGQGYPDTQYF	TGTGCCAGCTCACCGATTTTTCCGGGACAGGGGTATCCAGATACGCAGTATTTT
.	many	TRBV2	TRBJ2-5	CASSEVETQYF	TGTGCCAGCAGTGAAGTAGAGACCCAGTACTTC
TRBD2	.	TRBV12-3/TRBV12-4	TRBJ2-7	CASSQAGGGYEQYF	TGTGCCAGCAGCCAGGCGGGGGGCGGTTACGAGCAGTACTTC
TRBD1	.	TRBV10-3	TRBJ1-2	CAISPGTGNYGYTF	TGTGCCATCAGTCCCGGGACAGGGAACTATGGCTACACCTTC
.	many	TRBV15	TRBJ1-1	CATYSGDGPAAFF	TGTGCCACCTACTCCGGGGACGGTCCCGCTGCTTTCTTT
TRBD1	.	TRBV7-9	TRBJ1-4	CASRGTGTEKLFF	TGTGCCAGCAGGGGGACAGGGACCGAAAAACTGTTTTTT
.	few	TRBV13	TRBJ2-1	CASSAYSLDNEQFF	TGTGCCAGCAGTGCCTATTCGTTGGACAATGAGCAGTTCTTC
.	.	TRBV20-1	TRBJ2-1	CSPVQGGNEQFF	TGCAGTCCCGTCCAGGGGGGCAATGAGCAGTTCTTC
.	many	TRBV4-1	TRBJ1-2	CASSQEGLEGYTF	TGCGCCAGCAGCCAAGAGGGATTAGAAGGCTACACCTTC
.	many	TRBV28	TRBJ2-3	CASSPLGPPVRDTQYF	TGTGCCAGCAGTCCCCTGGGCCCCCCAGTAAGAGATACGCAGTATTTT
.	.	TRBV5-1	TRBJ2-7	CASSLGAGQGQEQYF	TGCGCCAGCAGCTTGGGCGCGGGGCAGGGACAAGAGCAGTACTTC
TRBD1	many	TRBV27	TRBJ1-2	CASRGGRTGGFRYGYTF	TGTGCCAGCAGGGGGGGTCGGACAGGGGGCTTTCGCTATGGCTACACCTTC
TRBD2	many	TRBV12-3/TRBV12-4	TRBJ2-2	CASNAGGLTGELFF	TGTGCCAGCAATGCGGGGGGGCTCACCGGGGAGCTGTTTTTT
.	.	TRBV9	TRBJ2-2	CASTPRGASNTGELFF	TGTGCCAGCACCCCGAGGGGAGCCTCGAACACCGGGGAGCTGTTTTTT
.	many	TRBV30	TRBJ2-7	CAYKGSSSYEQYF	TGTGCCTACAAGGGGAGTTCCTCGTACGAGCAGTACTTC
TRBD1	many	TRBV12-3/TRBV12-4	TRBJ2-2	CASSFRQGDTGELFF	TGTGCCAGCAGTTTCAGACAGGGGGACACCGGGGAGCTGTTTTTT
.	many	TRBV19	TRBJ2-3	CASSTLGDTQYF	TGTGCCAGTAGTACCCTTGGGGATACGCAGTATTTT
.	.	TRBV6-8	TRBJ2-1	CASSYSGGSGNEQFF	TGTGCCAGCAGTTACTCGGGGGGTTCAGGCAATGAGCAGTTCTTC
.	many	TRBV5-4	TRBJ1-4	CASSLAGTTNEKLFF	TGTGCCAGCAGCTTGGCAGGGACTACTAATGAAAAACTGTTTTTT
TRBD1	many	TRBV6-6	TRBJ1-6	CASSSGTGAFINSPLHF	TGTGCCAGCAGTTCCGGGACAGGGGCCTTTATAAATTCACCCCTCCACTTT
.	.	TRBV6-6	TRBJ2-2	CASRSQPNTGELFF	TGTGCCAGCCGCAGCCAGCCGAACACCGGGGAGCTGTTTTTT
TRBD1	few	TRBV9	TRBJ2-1	CASSVGRGTDYNEQFF	TGTGCCAGCAGCGTAGGTAGGGGGACAGATTACAATGAGCAGTTCTTC
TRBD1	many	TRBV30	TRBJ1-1	CAGTRGLWEAFF	TGTGCTGGAACCAGGGGGCTCTGGGAAGCTTTCTTT
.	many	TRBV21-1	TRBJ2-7	CASSTRDSPYEQYF	TGTGCCAGCAGCACCCGGGACAGTCCCTACGAGCAGTACTTC
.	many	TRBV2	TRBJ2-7	CASSELADNYEQYF	TGTGCCAGCAGTGAACTGGCGGACAACTACGAGCAGTACTTC